The 5 T cell receptor beta chains below were found in one sample sequenced in a study of blood T cell repertoires in COVID-19. Clones were read by immunoSEQ multiplex PCR, and TCRdb kept only the in-frame ones, dropping some. The repertoire holds around 320,000 clones, about 90% seen once, with under 3% in the top ten. Input material: PBMCs or T cells enriched from blood (not recorded which). These receptors all stem from a woman aged 50 to 65 who had been exposed to COVID-19.

The rearrangement joins TRBV29-1 to TRBJ2-3, with TRBD2 matching over 10 bases. This CDR3 is 17 amino acids long. Germline CDR1 SQVTM, CDR2 ANQGSEA. Germline trimming cut 5 bases from V and 5 bases from J; bases unmatched to any gene: 16. The CDR3 DNA reads as TGCAGCGTTCTAAATCGGGTAGCGGGGGGTCTGGGAGATACGCAGTATTTT. It encodes CSVLNRVAGGLGDTQYF.

The chain is built from TRBV3-1 (or the pseudogene TRBV3-2) and TRBJ1-6; no reliable D call. The length of the CDR3 is 14 residues. Trimming left V 5 bases short and J 7 bases short, with 12 bases between. Germline CDR1 is LGHDT and CDR2 is YNNKEL (reference sequence). CDR3 DNA sequence: TGTGCCAGCAGCGCCCGGGATACAAATTCACCCCTCCACTTT. Amino acids: CASSARDTNSPLHF.

The chain combines TRBV5-1 with TRBJ1-2; no clear D. The CDR3 totals 16 residues. Trimming pared 0 bases from V and 0 bases from J, leaving 12 bases between. From germline, CDR1 is SGHRS and CDR2 YFSETQ. The CDR3 DNA reads TGCGCCAGCAGCTTGGGACAAAGCAATTCTAACTATGGCTACACCTTC. Protein: CASSLGQSNSNYGYTF.

The J gene is TRBJ1-3, the V gene TRBV28; TRBD1 aligns across 9 bases. This CDR3 contains 16 residues. V lost 6 bases and J lost 0; bases outside the gene matches: 6. Germline CDR1 is MDHEN and CDR2 is SYDVKM. The CDR3 nucleotides read TGTGCCAGCAGGTCTACAGGGGGCTTCTCTGGAAACACCATATATTTT. Translation: CASRSTGGFSGNTIYF.

The CDR3 is CAWSGGPTYNEQFF. The CDR3 region has the DNA TGTGCCTGGAGCGGGGGGCCTACCTACAATGAGCAGTTCTTC. The chain is built from TRBV30 and TRBJ2-1; D might be TRBD2 (7 bases). CDR1 is GTSNPN and CDR2 is SVGIG in the germline V gene (reference sequence). The CDR3 runs 14 residues. The ends were cut back, 3 bases at V and 2 bases at J, with 11 bases in the middle.